Shown below are 24 T cell receptor beta chains from a single sample sequenced in a study of blood T cell repertoires in COVID-19. Sequencing used immunoSEQ multiplex PCR; TCRdb keeps in-frame clones, though not all of them. The top ten hold around 2.1% of the sample, which has roughly 100,000 clones, almost 90% seen once. The sequenced material came from peripheral blood. The origin of the receptors is a middle-aged man with COVID-19, enrolled during active disease.

This chain joins TRBV18 and TRBJ2-2; 8 bases are shared with TRBD1. The CDR3 has 15 amino acids. CDR1 is KGHSH, CDR2 LQKENI, per germline. The V gene end was trimmed by 6 bases and the J gene end by 2 bases; junction bases not matched to a gene: 5. This chain's CDR3 is CASSLDRGNTGELFF. For the CDR3, the DNA is TGTGCCAGCTCCCTCGACAGGGGAAACACCGGGGAGCTGTTTTTT.

The chain is built from TRBV7-3 and TRBJ1-1; no clear D gene. V was shortened by 3 bases and J by 4 bases, with 9 bases between the two germline ends. The germline V gene encodes CDR1 SGHTA and CDR2 FQGTGA. The CDR3 is 13 residues long. The CDR3, as DNA: TGTGCCAGCAGCTTCGAGCGGAGCACTGAAGCTTTCTTT. Encoded protein: CASSFERSTEAFF. Full variable domain (remainder filled in from reference TRBV7-3 and TRBJ1-1): GAGVSQTPSNKVTEKGKYVELRCDPISGHTALYWYRQSLGQGPEFLIYFQGTGAADDSGLPNDRFFAVRPEGSVSTLKIQRTERGDSAVYLCASSFERSTEAFFGQGTRLTVV.

The chain combines TRBV4-2 with TRBJ2-5; D may be TRBD1 (5 bases). The CDR3 consists of 14 residues. Germline values: CDR1 LGHNA, CDR2 YNFKEQ. Trimming took off 2 bases at V and 1 base at J, with 8 bases between the two ends. The CDR3 region is CASSQTGRQETQYF. For the CDR3, the DNA is TGTGCCAGCAGCCAAACAGGCCGCCAAGAGACCCAGTACTTC.

V and J are TRBV5-1 and TRBJ1-1; D is undetermined. This CDR3 contains 14 residues. Per germline, CDR1 SGHRS and CDR2 YFSETQ. V shed 0 bases and J shed 0 bases, with 6 bases lying between them. CDR3 loop: CASSLAALNTEAFF. Here the CDR3 DNA reads TGCGCCAGCAGCTTGGCCGCGCTGAACACTGAAGCTTTCTTT.

The chain recombines TRBV5-3 with TRBJ1-2, with 8 nucleotides matching TRBD1. TRBV5-3 carries the ORF label, with uncertain function. The CDR3 runs 14 residues. The ends lost 4 bases at V and 4 bases at J; junction bases unmatched: 6. The CDR3 sequence: CARSSWTGPYGYTF. Here the CDR3 DNA reads TGTGCCAGAAGCAGTTGGACAGGGCCCTATGGCTACACCTTC.

The genes are TRBV19 and TRBJ1-2; the D gene is possibly TRBD1 (5 bases). V dropped 6 bases and J dropped 4 bases, with 21 bases sitting between them. CDR1 LNHDA and CDR2 SQIVND come from the germline V gene (reference sequence). The CDR3 has 16 residues. CDR3 region: CASRESGALAGYGYTF. CDR3 coding DNA: TGTGCCAGTAGGGAATCCGGGGCCTTAGCGGGCTATGGCTACACCTTC.

The chain couples TRBV27 to TRBJ2-1, with 14 bases identical to TRBD2. The CDR3 sequence is 16 residues long. The ends lost 2 bases at V and 7 bases at J; junction bases unmatched: 4. CDR1 MNHEY and CDR2 SMNVEV come from the germline V gene (reference sequence). The CDR3: CASSLTGTSGGNEQFF. For the CDR3, the DNA is TGTGCCAGCAGTTTAACCGGGACTAGCGGGGGTAATGAGCAGTTCTTC.

The CDR3 reads CASSQEVPEYNEQFF. The DNA of the CDR3 is TGCGCCAGCAGCCAGGAGGTTCCGGAGTACAATGAGCAGTTCTTC. V is TRBV5-1 and J is TRBJ2-1; D is possibly TRBD2 (5 bases). Deletions cut 4 bases from V and 4 bases from J, with 15 bases between. The CDR3 is 15 residues long. The germline V gene has CDR1 SGHRS and CDR2 YFSETQ. The full variable domain, with the rest looked up from reference TRBV5-1 and TRBJ2-1, is KAGVTQTPRYLIKTRGQQVTLSCSPISGHRSVSWYQQTPGQGLQFLFEYFSETQRNKGNFPGRFSGRQFSNSRSEMNVSTLELGDSALYLCASSQEVPEYNEQFFGPGTRLTVL.

This clone came up a few times. The rearrangement uses TRBV4-1 and TRBJ2-1; 10 bases map to TRBD1. V was clipped by 4 bases and J by 8 bases; unmatched bases: 8. The CDR3 spans 15 residues. Per germline, CDR1 MGHRA and CDR2 YSYEKL. The CDR3, as DNA: TGCGCCAGCAGCCGTCCGGGACAGGGGAACGATGAGCAGTTCTTC. Protein sequence: CASSRPGQGNDEQFF.

The chain joins TRBV28 to TRBJ2-3, with D perhaps TRBD2 (5 bases). This CDR3 comprises 14 residues. The V end was cut by 3 bases, the J end by 3 bases, with 10 bases between. The germline CDR1 and CDR2 sequences are MDHEN and SYDVKM. The CDR3 sequence is CASSFRRGTDTQYF. The CDR3 coding sequence is TGTGCCAGCAGTTTCCGGAGAGGGACAGATACGCAGTATTTT.

This clone was counted at least ten times. This rearrangement joins TRBV27 to TRBJ2-1, with 8 positions matching TRBD2. V shed 5 bases, J shed 2 bases, and the junction held 5 bases outside the gene matches. Germline V lookup: CDR1 MNHEY, CDR2 SMNVEV (reference sequence). The CDR3 loop spans 15 amino acids. CDR3 amino acids: CASSILGLAYNEQFF. The CDR3 nucleotides read TGTGCCAGCAGTATCCTGGGACTAGCCTACAATGAGCAGTTCTTC.

The genes are TRBV28 and TRBJ2-1, with 7 bases matching TRBD1. CDR1 and CDR2 from the germline V gene are MDHEN and SYDVKM. Germline trimming cut 7 bases from V and 6 bases from J; bases unmatched to any gene: 6. The CDR3 extends over 13 amino acids. This CDR3 reads CASNPTGFNEQFF. DNA of the CDR3: TGTGCCAGCAACCCGACAGGGTTCAATGAGCAGTTCTTC.

In DNA, the CDR3 is TGTGCCAGCAGACTCCAGGGGTGGCTGGGGGATGAGCAGTTCTTC. Translation: CASRLQGWLGDEQFF. The rearrangement joins TRBV6-5 to TRBJ2-1, with D perhaps matching TRBD1 (6 bases). The CDR3 totals 15 residues. Trimming removed 6 bases from V and 8 bases from J, with 20 bases in between. The germline gives CDR1 MNHEY, CDR2 SVGAGI.

The chain carries TRBV12-3 or TRBV12-4 and TRBJ2-2, with a weak D call TRBD2 (5 bases). The CDR3 runs to 13 residues. V lost 7 bases, J lost 7 bases, and 13 bases lay in between. This CDR3 reads CASTPGVFGELFF. CDR3 bases: TGTGCCAGCACCCCCGGGGTGTTCGGGGAGCTGTTTTTT.

The CDR3 protein is CASSPEQGTNQPQHF. In nucleotides, the CDR3 is TGTGCCAGCTCACCAGAACAGGGGACCAATCAGCCCCAGCATTTT. This rearrangement joins TRBV18 to TRBJ1-5; TRBD1 agrees at 7 bases. The CDR3 is made up of 15 amino acids. Germline CDR1 is KGHSH and CDR2 is LQKENI. The V segment lost 2 bases and the J segment 3 bases; nucleotides outside the gene matches: 4.

The rearrangement joins TRBV6-1 to TRBJ1-1, with D perhaps matching TRBD1 (6 bases). CDR3 size: 16 residues. Germline CDR1 is MNHNS and CDR2 is SASEGT. Trimming pared 3 bases from V and 3 bases from J, leaving 17 bases between. The CDR3 loop is CASSDWGGQGHTEAFF. DNA for the CDR3: TGTGCCAGCAGTGATTGGGGGGGGCAGGGGCACACTGAAGCTTTCTTT.

The chain links TRBV5-8 to TRBJ1-4, with TRBD1 matching 7 bases. CDR3 length equals 14 residues. V dropped 2 bases and J dropped 8; count of bases not matched to a gene: 6. Germline CDR1 reads SGHTS; CDR2 reads YDEGEE. The CDR3 DNA follows: TGTGCCAGCAGCTTAAGGGGGCTGAGGGAAAAACTGTTTTTT. Translation: CASSLRGLREKLFF.

The chain links TRBV2 to TRBJ1-4; D remains ambiguous. Germline V gene sequence: CDR1 SNHLY, CDR2 FYNNEI. This CDR3 contains 13 residues. The V gene lost 5 bases and the J gene lost 8 bases, with 12 bases spanning the gap. In nucleotides, the CDR3 is TGTGCCAGCAGTAAGACGAGAGGGGAAAAACTGTTTTTT. The encoded protein is CASSKTRGEKLFF.

The chain couples TRBV30 to TRBJ2-7, with TRBD1 matching 9 bases. The germline gives CDR1 GTSNPN, CDR2 SVGIG (reference sequence). V gave up 5 bases and J gave up 3 bases; unmatched junction bases: 2. The CDR3 sequence is 12 residues long. CDR3 bases: TGTGCCTGGTCGACAGGGGGCTACGAGCAGTACTTC. Protein sequence: CAWSTGGYEQYF.

The V and J genes are TRBV3-1 (or the pseudogene TRBV3-2) and TRBJ1-3, with D unresolved. The CDR3 consists of 14 residues. Trimming removed 3 bases from V and 4 bases from J, with 10 bases in between. Looked up from germline, CDR1 is LGHDT and CDR2 is YNNKEL (reference sequence). Here the CDR3 DNA reads TGTGCCAGCAGCCAGCTCGGGTCCGGAAACACCATATATTTT. Amino acids: CASSQLGSGNTIYF.

The chain couples TRBV23-1 to TRBJ1-3; 7 bases line up with TRBD1. TRBV23-1 carries the ORF label, with uncertain function. V dropped 2 bases and J dropped 0; count of bases not matched to a gene: 4. The CDR3 contains 16 residues. The DNA of the CDR3 is TGCGCCAGCAGTCAACCCAGGGGGTGCTCTGGAAACACCATATATTTT. It translates to CASSQPRGCSGNTIYF.

The rearrangement links TRBV7-9 to TRBJ2-1; 13 nucleotides line up with TRBD2. V lost 5 bases to trimming and J lost 9 bases; unmatched junction nucleotides: 7. From germline, CDR1 is SEHNR and CDR2 FQNEAQ (reference sequence). This CDR3 has 15 amino acids. CDR3 DNA: TGTGCCAGCAGCCAACTAGCGGGGGGGCCTAGTGAGCAGTTCTTC. Translating gives CASSQLAGGPSEQFF.

The rearrangement uses TRBV5-1 and TRBJ2-3; 7 bases map to TRBD1. Germline V gene sequence: CDR1 SGHRS, CDR2 YFSETQ. With 3 bases clipped from V and 6 bases from J, the junction kept 1 base outside the gene matches. This CDR3 contains 12 residues. The CDR3 coding sequence is TGCGCCAGCAGCTGGACAGGTGATACGCAGTATTTT. This encodes CASSWTGDTQYF.

The rearrangement links TRBV12-3 or TRBV12-4 to TRBJ1-2; TRBD1 matches at 7 bases. The CDR3 has 13 residues. V was pared by 7 bases and J by 3 bases, with 5 bases of the junction left unmatched. The CDR3 is CASTSGTDYGYTF. The CDR3 nucleotides read TGTGCCAGCACCTCCGGGACAGACTATGGCTACACCTTC.